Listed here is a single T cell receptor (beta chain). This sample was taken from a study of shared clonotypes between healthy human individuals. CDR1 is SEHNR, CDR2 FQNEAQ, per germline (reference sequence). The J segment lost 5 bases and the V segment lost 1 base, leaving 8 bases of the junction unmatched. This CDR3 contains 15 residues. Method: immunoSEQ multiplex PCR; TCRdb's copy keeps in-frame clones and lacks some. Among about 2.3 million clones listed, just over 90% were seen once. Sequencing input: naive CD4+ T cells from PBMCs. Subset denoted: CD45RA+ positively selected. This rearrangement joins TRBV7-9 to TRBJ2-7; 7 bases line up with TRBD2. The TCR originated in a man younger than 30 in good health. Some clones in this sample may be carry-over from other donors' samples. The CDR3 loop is CASSLVPAGHNEQYF. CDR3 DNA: TGTGCCAGCAGCTTAGTCCCAGCGGGGCACAACGAGCAGTACTTC.